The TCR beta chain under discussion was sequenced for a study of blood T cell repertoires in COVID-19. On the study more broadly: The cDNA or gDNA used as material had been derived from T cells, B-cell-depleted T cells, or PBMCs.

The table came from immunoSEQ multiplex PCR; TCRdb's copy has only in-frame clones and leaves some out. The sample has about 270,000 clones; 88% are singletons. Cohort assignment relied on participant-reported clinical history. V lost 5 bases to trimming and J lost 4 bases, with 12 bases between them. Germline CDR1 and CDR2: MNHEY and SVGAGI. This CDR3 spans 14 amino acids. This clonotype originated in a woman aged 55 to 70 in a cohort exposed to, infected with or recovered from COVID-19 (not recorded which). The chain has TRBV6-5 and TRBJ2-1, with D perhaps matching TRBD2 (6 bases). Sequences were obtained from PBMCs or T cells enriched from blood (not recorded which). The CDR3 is CASSLGLAYNEQFF. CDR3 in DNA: TGTGCCAGCAGTCTGGGACTGGCGTACAATGAGCAGTTCTTC.